A selection of T cell receptor beta chains follows, all from one sample in a study of tumor-infiltrating lymphocytes in localized non-small cell lung cancer. The table came from immunoSEQ multiplex PCR; TCRdb's copy has only in-frame clones and leaves some out. The table shows around 6,200 clones, with roughly 74% occurring only once. The sequencing input was lung tumor tissue. These receptor sequences come from a human donor with non-small cell lung cancer. Each CDR3 is given with its conserved first and last residue. Each record gives: clone size, J gene, D gene, V gene, CDR3 DNA, CDR3 protein. A D gene is named only where the DNA matches it firmly. The size field is filled for only some rows; it gives once, few, many or a size class.

-,TRBJ2-7,TRBD1,TRBV29-1,TGCAGCGCTAGAGCTGGACAGGTGAGCTCCTACGAGCAGTACTTC,CSARAGQVSSYEQYF
-,TRBJ2-1,TRBD1,TRBV14,TGTGCCAGCAGCCAAGAAGAACCAGACAGGGGAAAAGATGAGCAGTTCTTC,CASSQEEPDRGKDEQFF
-,TRBJ2-3,-,TRBV10-3,TGTGCCATCAGTGAGAGTAGAGACCTCCCGTGGTATTTT,CAISESRDLPWYF
-,TRBJ1-2,TRBD1,TRBV5-4,TGTGCCAGCAGCTGGGGACAGGGCCGCTACACCTTC,CASSWGQGRYTF
once,TRBJ1-1,-,TRBV7-2,TGTGCCAGCAGCGAGGGGGGGCTCAGTGCTTTCTTT,CASSEGGLSAFF
once,TRBJ2-1,-,TRBV5-1,TGCGCCAGCAGCTTGGCCTCATGGCAGGGGGGACCGTTCTTC,CASSLASWQGGPFF
-,TRBJ1-6,-,TRBV7-9,TGTGCCAGCAGCCCTGGGACCGACTATTCACCCCTCCACTTT,CASSPGTDYSPLHF
few,TRBJ2-7,-,TRBV18,TGTGCCAGCGCAACCCCCAGCTCCTACGAGCAGTACTTC,CASATPSSYEQYF
-,TRBJ1-5,TRBD1,TRBV19,TGTGCCAGTAGTATTCAGGGACAGGGGGGCAATCAGCCCCAGCATTTT,CASSIQGQGGNQPQHF
-,TRBJ2-4,-,TRBV7-2,TGTGCCAGCAGCTCGGCCGCCGGGGCCAAAAACATTCAGTACTTC,CASSSAAGAKNIQYF
-,TRBJ2-2,-,TRBV5-1,TGCGCCAGCAGCCCCCGGGGAACGAACACCGGGGAGCTGTTTTTT,CASSPRGTNTGELFF
-,TRBJ1-2,-,TRBV2,TGTGCCAGCAGTGAATGGGGGGGAGGCTATGGCTACACCTTC,CASSEWGGGYGYTF
few,TRBJ2-1,-,TRBV9,TGTGCCAGCAGCGTGGTTCCATGGGCCTACAATGAGCAGTTCTTC,CASSVVPWAYNEQFF
-,TRBJ1-1,-,TRBV7-8,TGTGCCAGCAGTCCCACTCTGGGTCAGGCGTCCCGTAGGGGGAACACTGAAGCTTTCTTT,CASSPTLGQASRRGNTEAFF
once,TRBJ2-3,-,TRBV11-2,TGTGCCAGCAGCTTAGTTTCCACAGATACGCAGTATTTT,CASSLVSTDTQYF
-,TRBJ1-4,-,TRBV5-5,TGTGCCAGCAGCTTGGTCAGGTTGGCTGAAAAACTGTTTTTT,CASSLVRLAEKLFF
-,TRBJ2-3,-,TRBV5-1,TGCGCCAGCAGCTTGGATCAGGGTCGTAGCACAGATACGCAGTATTTT,CASSLDQGRSTDTQYF
-,TRBJ2-3,TRBD2,TRBV29-1,TGCAGCGTCGGACTAGCGGGCACAGATACGCAGTATTTT,CSVGLAGTDTQYF
-,TRBJ1-1,-,TRBV6-5,TGTGCCAGCAGTTACTCTGCCGGAACTGAAGCTTTCTTT,CASSYSAGTEAFF
-,TRBJ2-7,TRBD2,TRBV4-3,TGCGCCAGCAGCCAAGTGTATTCCGGGAGGGTTCCCCACGAGCAGTACTTC,CASSQVYSGRVPHEQYF
-,TRBJ2-2,TRBD1,TRBV19,TGTGCCAGTAGTCAGAGGACAGGGGGCCCCCCCGGGGAGCTGTTTTTT,CASSQRTGGPPGELFF
-,TRBJ2-1,-,TRBV12-5,TGTGCTAGTGGTTTGGGCCTCGGGGGCTCCTACAATGAGCAGTTCTTC,CASGLGLGGSYNEQFF
medium-sized,TRBJ2-3,TRBD2,TRBV5-1,TGCGCCAGCAGGCCGGGGGGGCCGGATACGCAGTATTTT,CASRPGGPDTQYF
-,TRBJ2-5,-,TRBV7-6,TGTGCCAGCAGCTTAGGGTCCAGCTGGGAAGCGACCCAGTACTTC,CASSLGSSWEATQYF
-,TRBJ2-5,-,TRBV7-8,TGTGCCAGCAGCTTAGACCGCCAAGAGACCCAGTACTTC,CASSLDRQETQYF
-,TRBJ2-5,-,TRBV10-3,TGTGCCATCAAGGGACAAACCCAAGAGACCCAGTACTTC,CAIKGQTQETQYF
-,TRBJ1-5,TRBD1,TRBV7-8,TGTGCCAGCAGCGCCGTTGTGGGGACAGGGGGCGTCGGGCGCAATCAGCCCCAGCATTTT,CASSAVVGTGGVGRNQPQHF
-,TRBJ1-2,TRBD1,TRBV4-1,TGCGCCAGCAGCCAAGGAACAGGGGATGGTGGCGGCTACACCTTC,CASSQGTGDGGGYTF
-,TRBJ2-2,-,TRBV11-1,TGTGCCAGCAGCGTTATCACAAACACCGGGGAGCTGTTTTTT,CASSVITNTGELFF
few,TRBJ1-1,TRBD1,TRBV27,TGTGCCAGCAGTTTTGCCAGGGGGAACATTGAAGCTTTCTTT,CASSFARGNIEAFF
-,TRBJ1-1,-,TRBV4-1,TGCGCCAGCAGCCAAGCTCGAACAAGGGGGTCCGGTGAAGCTTTCTTT,CASSQARTRGSGEAFF
few,TRBJ2-7,-,TRBV4-3,TGCGCCAGCAGCCAAGAACTCGCAACCTCCTACGAGCAGTACTTC,CASSQELATSYEQYF
-,TRBJ2-1,-,TRBV7-2,TGTGCCAGCAGCCCCGAACTAGCCTCCTCCTACAATGAGCAGTTCTTC,CASSPELASSYNEQFF
-,TRBJ2-5,-,TRBV7-2,TGTGCCAGCAGCTTAGTTTCGGGGGGACAAGGGGAAGAGACCCAGTACTTC,CASSLVSGGQGEETQYF
-,TRBJ1-2,-,TRBV5-1,TGCGCCAGCAGCTTGGGGGGGTCTAACTATGGCTACACCTTC,CASSLGGSNYGYTF
few,TRBJ1-2,-,TRBV9,TGTGCCAGCAGCGCCGGTCGGACGGGCGCCTATGGCTACACCTTC,CASSAGRTGAYGYTF
-,TRBJ1-5,TRBD1,TRBV27,TGTGCCAGCAGTTTATTAGCAGGGGGCAGGGGGCTCAAGCCCCAGCATTTT,CASSLLAGGRGLKPQHF
once,TRBJ2-7,TRBD1,TRBV7-2,TGTGCCAGCAGCGTGACAGGGGGCCGCTCCTACGAGCAGTACTTC,CASSVTGGRSYEQYF
few,TRBJ2-5,-,TRBV5-4,TGTGCCAGCAGCTTGACAGGCTTCCAAGAGACCCAGTACTTC,CASSLTGFQETQYF
-,TRBJ1-1,-,TRBV9,TGTGCCAGCAGCTACGTCCAGAACACTGAAGCTTTCTTT,CASSYVQNTEAFF
-,TRBJ2-5,-,TRBV7-6,TGTGCCAGCAGCTTGGTGAGGGGGGGGACCCAGTACTTC,CASSLVRGGTQYF
-,TRBJ1-4,TRBD1,TRBV2,TGTGCCAGCAGGTTGACAGGGGGCAAGACTAATGAAAAACTGTTTTTT,CASRLTGGKTNEKLFF
-,TRBJ2-6,-,TRBV11-2,TGTGCCAGCAGCTTACGTTGGAGCTCTGGGGCCAACGTCCTGACTTTC,CASSLRWSSGANVLTF
-,TRBJ2-7,-,TRBV10-3,TGTGCCATCAAGGACAGTTACTACGAGCAGTACTTC,CAIKDSYYEQYF
few,TRBJ2-1,-,TRBV19,TGTGCCAGTAGTACACCAAAACTTAGCTCCTACAATGAGCAGTTCTTC,CASSTPKLSSYNEQFF
-,TRBJ1-2,-,TRBV7-9,TGTGCCAGCAGCTTGACAGGAGCTCCTAACTATGGCTACACCTTC,CASSLTGAPNYGYTF
medium-sized,TRBJ2-5,-,TRBV7-9,TGTGCCAGCAGCTTAACTAGGGGGATGGAGACGACCCAGTACTTC,CASSLTRGMETTQYF
-,TRBJ1-2,-,TRBV18,TGTGCCAGCTCACCAGGGGCAGGGGATGGCTACACCTTC,CASSPGAGDGYTF
-,TRBJ2-3,TRBD2,TRBV9,TGTGCCAGCAGCGTAGTCGGACTAGCGGGGCCACACACAGATACGCAGTATTTT,CASSVVGLAGPHTDTQYF
few,TRBJ1-2,-,TRBV7-2,TGTGCCAGCAGCCCAGACAAGGGAGCTAACTATGGCTACACCTTC,CASSPDKGANYGYTF
few,TRBJ1-2,-,TRBV28,TGTGCCAGCAGTTTATCACTGTACGGCTACACCTTC,CASSLSLYGYTF
-,TRBJ1-2,TRBD1,TRBV7-2,TGTGCCAGCAGCCCCGACAGGGGGGGCTATGGCTACACCTTC,CASSPDRGGYGYTF
once,TRBJ1-3,-,TRBV29-1,TGCAGCGTTGATAAGGGAAACACCATATATTTT,CSVDKGNTIYF
-,TRBJ1-2,-,TRBV29-1,TGCAGCGTCGAGAGAGGGCTCGGCTACACCTTC,CSVERGLGYTF
-,TRBJ1-1,TRBD1,TRBV5-5,TGTGCCAGCAGTCCAAGGACAGGTACGGACACTGAAGCTTTCTTT,CASSPRTGTDTEAFF
-,TRBJ2-2,TRBD1,TRBV9,TGTGCCAGCAGCGTAGCTCGAGGACAGGCGAACACCGGGGAGCTGTTTTTT,CASSVARGQANTGELFF
few,TRBJ2-1,TRBD2,TRBV7-2,TGTGCCAGCAGCTTGGGAAGGTCTAGCGGTGCGGGGGAGCAGTTCTTC,CASSLGRSSGAGEQFF